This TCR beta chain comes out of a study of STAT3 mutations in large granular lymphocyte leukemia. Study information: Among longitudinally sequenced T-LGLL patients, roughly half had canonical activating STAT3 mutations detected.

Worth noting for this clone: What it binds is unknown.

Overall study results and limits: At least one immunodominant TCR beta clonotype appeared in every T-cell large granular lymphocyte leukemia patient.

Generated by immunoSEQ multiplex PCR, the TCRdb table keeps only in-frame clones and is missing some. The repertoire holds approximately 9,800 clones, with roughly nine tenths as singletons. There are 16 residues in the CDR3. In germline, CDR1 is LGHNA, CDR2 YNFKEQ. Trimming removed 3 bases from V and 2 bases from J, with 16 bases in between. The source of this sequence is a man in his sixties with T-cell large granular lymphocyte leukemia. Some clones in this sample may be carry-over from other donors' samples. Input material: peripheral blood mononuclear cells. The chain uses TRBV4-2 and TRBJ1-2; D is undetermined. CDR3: CASSHKVAIQNYGYTF. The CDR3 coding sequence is TGTGCCAGCAGCCACAAGGTGGCCATTCAAAACTATGGCTACACCTTC.